These T cell receptor beta chains were read from a single sample in a study of shared clonotypes between healthy human individuals. Here immunoSEQ multiplex PCR was the method, and the copy in TCRdb shows in-frame clones only, minus some. The sample records 450,000 to 550,000 clones, 70% to 80% being singletons. Sequenced: PBMCs. The receptors come from a woman in her thirties or forties in good health. Some clones in this sample may be carry-over from other donors' samples. The CDR3 runs from the conserved cysteine through the conserved F or W.

J: TRBJ2-2
V: TRBV19
CDR3: CASSITGSTGELFF

J: TRBJ2-7
V: TRBV11-1
CDR3: CASSSGTSSNFYEQYF

J: TRBJ2-7
V: TRBV18
CDR3: CASSGTTYEQYF

J: TRBJ2-7
V: TRBV28
CDR3: CASSVPGTYEQYF

J: TRBJ2-1
V: TRBV5-1
CDR3: CASSFRGGNNEQFF

J: TRBJ1-1
V: TRBV7-3
CDR3: CASSPGPNTEAFF

J: TRBJ2-2
V: TRBV7-2
CDR3: CASSRLAGGNTGELFF

J: TRBJ2-1
V: TRBV4-2
CDR3: CASSQDWGSEQFF

J: TRBJ1-5
V: TRBV2
CDR3: CASSRGSNQPQHF

J: TRBJ2-4
V: TRBV5-1
CDR3: CASRLGTARDPVQYF

J: TRBJ2-7
V: TRBV7-2
CDR3: CASSLGRYEQYF

J: TRBJ1-5
V: TRBV4-2
CDR3: CASSQDRPGGYSNQPQHF

J: TRBJ2-5
V: TRBV11-1
CDR3: CASSPGTSPHSFLETQYF

J: NA
V: TRBV6-1
CDR3: CASSERQGYEQYF

J: TRBJ2-3
V: TRBV11-3
CDR3: CASSLGLGRETDTQYF

J: TRBJ1-1
V: TRBV6-1
CDR3: CAGQGGNTEAFF

J: TRBJ1-2
V: TRBV28
CDR3: CASSFRGHFGYTF

J: TRBJ2-7
V: TRBV15
CDR3: CATSSPGQGVSEQYF

J: TRBJ2-2
V: TRBV5-1
CDR3: CASVTNTGELFF

J: TRBJ1-2
V: TRBV11-3
CDR3: CASSPETGTGNYGYTF

J: TRBJ2-3
V: TRBV19
CDR3: CASSIELGRTDTQYF

J: TRBJ2-5
V: TRBV19
CDR3: CASTAPGTGVGETQYF

J: TRBJ1-2
V: TRBV10-2
CDR3: CASSVTGGYYGYTF

J: TRBJ2-1
V: TRBV29-1
CDR3: CSTRLAGGYNEQFF

J: TRBJ1-2
V: TRBV28
CDR3: CASSFRGQGTYGYTF

J: TRBJ2-3
V: TRBV11-3
CDR3: CASSLGFGVDTQYF

J: TRBJ2-1
V: TRBV11-3
CDR3: CASSLGYSGDEQFF

J: TRBJ2-6
V: TRBV5-1
CDR3: CASSLSQRTGLTSGANVLTF

J: TRBJ2-3
V: TRBV27
CDR3: CASSFVFREATDTQYF

J: TRBJ1-5
V: TRBV7-9
CDR3: CASSLGTGTAYFTQPQHF

J: NA
V: TRBV30
CDR3: CAWRQSSYEQYF

J: TRBJ2-2
V: TRBV6-5
CDR3: CASSYREDRELFF

J: TRBJ2-2
V: TRBV5-4
CDR3: CASSPSSASNTGELFF

J: TRBJ2-2
V: TRBV2
CDR3: CASSSTRGGELFF

J: TRBJ1-2
V: TRBV6-5
CDR3: CASSQQGILGYTF

J: TRBJ2-1
V: TRBV5-1
CDR3: CASSEGLAGLREQFF

J: TRBJ1-4
V: TRBV5-4
CDR3: CASSLGGTLNEKLFF

J: TRBJ2-3
V: TRBV7-2
CDR3: CASSLSGTATDTQYF

J: TRBJ1-2
V: TRBV27
CDR3: CASSSRADGLSSYGYTF

J: TRBJ2-7
V: TRBV6-1
CDR3: CASLERDYVYEQYF

J: TRBJ2-1
V: TRBV5-1
CDR3: CASSRQSPSYNEQFF

J: TRBJ2-2
V: TRBV19
CDR3: CASSNLAGGDTGELFF

J: TRBJ2-5
V: TRBV7-3
CDR3: CASSLGASGGQETQYF

J: TRBJ1-5
V: TRBV9
CDR3: CASSVVGDGQPQHF

J: TRBJ1-2
V: TRBV28
CDR3: CASSPRAGWYGYTF